These T cell receptor beta chains were read from a single sample in a study of blood T cell repertoires in COVID-19. TCRdb's table, derived via immunoSEQ multiplex PCR, lists solely in-frame clones and lacks some. Altogether some 200,000 clones are present, around 80% being singletons, with the ten largest covering 9.5% to 15%. Sequenced material: peripheral blood. The receptors were gathered from a human donor in a cohort sampled during active COVID-19. The CDR3 runs from the conserved cysteine through the conserved F or W. A D gene is named only where the DNA matches it firmly. Clone size is not always given. Where it is, it says once, few, many or a class for expanded clones.

-	TRBJ1-3	TRBV30	-	CAWSVAEGFSGNTIYF	TGTGCCTGGAGTGTTGCAGAGGGATTCTCTGGAAACACCATATATTTT
-	TRBJ1-2	TRBV6-2/TRBV6-3	-	CASSYSTGTNYGYTF	TGTGCCAGCAGTTACTCGACAGGAACTAACTATGGCTACACCTTC
-	TRBJ2-7	TRBV7-8	TRBD1	CASSLGTGALPSF	TGTGCCAGCAGCTTAGGGACAGGGGCCCTACCGAGCTTC
-	TRBJ2-1	TRBV11-3	TRBD2	CASSLDVASGGEQFF	TGTGCCAGCAGCTTAGATGTGGCTAGCGGAGGTGAGCAGTTCTTC
-	TRBJ2-7	TRBV27	TRBD1	CASSPGTGAAYEQYF	TGTGCCAGCAGTCCCGGGACAGGGGCGGCCTACGAGCAGTACTTC
-	TRBJ2-2	TRBV5-1	TRBD1	CASSWTGGWDTGELFF	TGCGCCAGCAGCTGGACAGGGGGCTGGGACACCGGGGAGCTGTTTTTT
-	TRBJ2-1	TRBV7-7	TRBD1	CASSLQGGQGSREQFF	TGTGCTAGCAGCTTACAAGGAGGACAGGGTTCAAGGGAGCAGTTCTTC
-	TRBJ2-3	TRBV28	TRBD1	CASSRQGGDTQYF	TGTGCCAGCAGTAGACAGGGGGGGGATACGCAGTATTTT
large	TRBJ1-2	TRBV6-6	-	CASSTRVSPYGYTF	TGTGCCAGCAGTACCCGGGTCTCCCCCTATGGCTACACCTTC
once	TRBJ2-5	TRBV7-3	TRBD2	CASSPGLGFRETQYF	TGTGCCAGCAGCCCGGGACTAGGATTTCGAGAGACCCAGTACTTC
-	TRBJ1-1	TRBV7-2	-	CASSLDLVNTEAFF	TGTGCCAGCAGCTTAGACTTGGTGAACACTGAAGCTTTCTTT
-	TRBJ2-5	TRBV7-7	TRBD2	CASSLAVREGQETQYF	TGTGCTAGCAGCTTAGCAGTCCGGGAGGGCCAAGAGACCCAGTACTTC
-	TRBJ2-1	TRBV2	TRBD1	CASSEAGQGTQGSSYNEQFF	TGTGCCAGCAGTGAAGCCGGACAGGGTACCCAGGGGAGCTCCTACAATGAGCAGTTCTTC
-	TRBJ2-1	TRBV7-2	TRBD2	CASSSFSGTYNEQFF	TGTGCCAGCAGCTCATTTAGCGGGACATACAATGAGCAGTTCTTC
-	TRBJ1-4	TRBV27	TRBD1	CASSFVRGLANEKLFF	TGTGCCAGCAGTTTTGTCAGGGGGCTAGCTAATGAAAAACTGTTTTTT
-	TRBJ1-4	TRBV7-9	-	CAISTGSLEKLFF	TGTGCCATCTCAACAGGGAGTCTAGAAAAACTGTTTTTT
-	TRBJ2-3	TRBV3-1/TRBV3-2	TRBD1	CASSLHGQADTQYF	TGTGCCAGCAGCCTCCACGGACAGGCAGATACGCAGTATTTT
-	TRBJ1-1	TRBV5-1	TRBD1	CASSSMRQGTEAFF	TGCGCCAGCAGCTCAATGCGACAGGGCACTGAAGCTTTCTTT
-	TRBJ1-5	TRBV10-3	-	CAISDSTYQPQHF	TGTGCCATCAGTGACTCAACTTATCAGCCCCAGCATTTT
-	TRBJ2-1	TRBV5-1	TRBD1	CASRMTGTGAYNEQFF	TGCGCCAGCCGCATGACCGGGACAGGAGCCTACAATGAGCAGTTCTTC
-	TRBJ2-5	TRBV30	-	CAWSRGFQETQYF	TGTGCCTGGAGTCGGGGGTTTCAGGAGACCCAGTACTTC
many	TRBJ1-2	TRBV6-1	TRBD1	CASSETLTGVGYTF	TGTGCCAGCAGTGAAACCTTGACAGGGGTCGGCTACACCTTC
few	TRBJ1-1	TRBV28	TRBD1	CASSLLRTGKQNTEAFF	TGTGCCAGCAGTTTGCTACGGACAGGTAAACAAAACACTGAAGCTTTCTTT
-	TRBJ1-5	TRBV6-9	-	CASLRIIWGEPQHF	TGTGCCAGCCTTCGAATAATTTGGGGGGAGCCCCAGCATTTT
-	TRBJ1-4	TRBV28	-	CASSGGRGLDKLFF	TGTGCCAGCAGTGGGGGGAGGGGCCTTGACAAACTGTTTTTT
-	TRBJ1-2	TRBV24-1	-	CAAGRNYGYTF	TGTGCCGCCGGCAGGAACTATGGCTACACCTTC
-	TRBJ1-1	TRBV15	-	CATSRVLSLRDTEAFF	TGTGCCACCAGCAGAGTGCTTTCCCTCCGGGACACTGAAGCTTTCTTT
-	TRBJ1-4	TRBV12-3/TRBV12-4	-	CASSLGQNEKLFF	TGTGCCAGCAGTTTAGGGCAGAATGAAAAACTGTTTTTT